This entry concerns a single T cell receptor beta chain. This sample is part of a study of blood T cell repertoires in COVID-19. Whole-study context: Samples taken during acute and convalescent COVID-19 were collected in the United States, Italy and Spain. PBMCs, B-cell-depleted T cells, or T cells provided the cDNA or gDNA that made up the material.

As originally analysed: Amplification from reference gene primers served as the basis for estimated nucleated cell counts. The assay was immunoSEQ multiplex PCR, and TCRdb's table has in-frame clones only and misses some. For V, J and clone size, that table is used; D and trimming come from the DNA. The table records approximately 92,000 clones, roughly four fifths of them present only once. V trimming: 3 bases; J trimming: 2 bases; junction bases outside the gene matches: 6. Per germline, CDR1 SGDLS and CDR2 YYNGEE. This CDR3 comprises 16 residues. The TCR originated in a man aged 60 to 75 with acute or convalescent COVID-19. The V call is TRBV9, the J call TRBJ2-5; 11 bases fit TRBD2. The sample taken for sequencing was peripheral blood. The CDR3 sequence is CASSALAGGYQETQYF. In nucleotides, the CDR3 is TGTGCCAGCAGCGCGCTAGCGGGAGGCTATCAAGAGACCCAGTACTTC.